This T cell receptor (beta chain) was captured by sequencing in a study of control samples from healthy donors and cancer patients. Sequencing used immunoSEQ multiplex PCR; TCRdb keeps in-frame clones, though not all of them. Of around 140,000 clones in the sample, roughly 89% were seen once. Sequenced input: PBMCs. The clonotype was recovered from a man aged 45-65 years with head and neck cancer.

The CDR3 DNA is TGTGCCAGCTCACCACCGCTGGGGCAGGGCTACAATGAGCAGTTCTTC. Amino acid sequence: CASSPPLGQGYNEQFF. The chain combines TRBV18 with TRBJ2-1, with D tentatively TRBD1 (5 bases). Germline V lookup: CDR1 KGHSH, CDR2 LQKENI. CDR3 length: 16 residues. The germline V and J ends were trimmed by 0 bases and 3 bases, with 12 bases remaining between them. Full variable domain (outside the CDR3, taken from reference TRBV18 and TRBJ2-1): NAGVMQNPRHLVRRRGQEARLRCSPMKGHSHVYWYRQLPEEGLKFMVYLQKENIIDESGMPKERFSAEFPKEGPSILRIQQVVRGDSAAYFCASSPPLGQGYNEQFFGPGTRLTVL.